This T cell receptor beta chain was identified in a study of T cell clonotyping in hematopoietic cell transplantation. The protocol was immunoSEQ multiplex PCR, while the TCRdb copy is restricted to in-frame clones and leaves out a portion. The data contain some 45,000 clones, roughly 80% of them singletons. Time point here: recipient sample about 28 days before transplant, after cytoreduction. This clone turned up a few times. The CDR3 totals 12 residues. Germline-derived CDR1 and CDR2 are MNHNY and SVGAGI (reference sequence). The V gene lost 6 bases and the J gene lost 6 bases, with 6 bases spanning the gap.

The input for sequencing was peripheral blood mononuclear cells, taken before stem cell transplant. The source of this sequence is a man aged 55 to 70 with myelodysplastic syndrome. Some clones in this sample may be carry-over from other donors' samples. J is TRBJ1-6 and V is TRBV6-6; D possibly corresponds to TRBD1 (6 bases). DNA for the CDR3: TGTGCCAGCAGAGGGGGTAATTCACCCCTCCACTTT. Its translation: CASRGGNSPLHF.